This T cell receptor (beta chain) was documented in a study of metastatic and nonmetastatic thyroid tumors. About the research overall: From malignant and benign thyroid patients, repertoires in blood and in tumor or nodule tissue were compared.

Thyroid surgery had not been preceded by any treatment in any patient. As processed by the authors: Between-group CDR3 differences, defined by clinicopathological status, yielded a distant-metastasis classifier for papillary thyroid cancer. Via MiXCR, TCRdb re-called the PCR reads. None of the V and J calls come from the authors' own analysis; TCRdb made them. Counted here are about 38,000 clones, over 40% occurring once; the ten biggest clones make up roughly a quarter. The J segment lost 0 bases and the V segment lost 0 bases, leaving 9 bases of the junction unmatched. This CDR3 region has 20 residues. Germline CDR1 KGHSH, CDR2 LQKENI.

The source is a male donor with papillary thyroid cancer or a benign thyroid nodule (not recorded which). Some clones in this sample may be carry-over from other donors' samples. Specimen: tumor tissue. The chain is built from TRBV18 and TRBJ2-1; 12 bases map to TRBD2. CDR3 in amino acids: CASSPPPRPLAGGSYNEQFF. CDR3 DNA: TGTGCCAGCTCACCACCCCCCCGGCCACTAGCGGGAGGCTCCTACAATGAGCAGTTCTTC.